Following are 31 T cell receptor beta chains from one sample sequenced in a study of blood T cells in healthy people across ages (dated by TCRdb to the mid-2010s). The library was generated by 5' RACE. TCRdb records Illumina HiSeq 2500 as the sequencer. A second PCR of roughly 6 to 11 cycles was performed with a sample-barcoded 5' primer and a J-beta primer mix. TCRdb reworked the public reads: Q25 trimming with fastp, MiXCR clone assembly, productive beta chains retained. Entries are consolidated by CDR3 protein sequence, retaining the most common genes and DNA. The sample includes some 1 million distinct CDR3 sequences, with over 35% observed a single time. Clones ranked in the top ten supply around 18% of the sample. The sequencing sample was made of blood. The receptors stem from a woman aged 60-70 years in good health.

A few counts support this clonotype. The chain couples TRBV29-1 to TRBJ2-5, with a possible D match to TRBD2 (5 bases). The CDR3 extends over 12 amino acids. Germline assignment: CDR1 SQVTM and CDR2 ANQGSEA. V was shortened by 7 bases and J by 5 bases, with 14 bases between the two germline ends. CDR3 loop: CSALDLIETQYF. Written as DNA, the CDR3 is TGCAGCGCCCTGGACTTAATTGAGACCCAGTACTTC.

The gene calls are TRBV24-1 and TRBJ2-1; possible D gene TRBD2, 6 bases. Per germline, CDR1 KGHDR and CDR2 SFDVKD. V shed 4 bases and J shed 7 bases, with 13 bases lying between them. The CDR3 is made up of 14 amino acids. In DNA, the CDR3 is TGTGCCACCAGTGACCCGGGACTCGTTAATGAGCAGTTCTTC. This sequence encodes CATSDPGLVNEQFF.

V gene TRBV6-5 combines with J gene TRBJ2-1; TRBD2 aligns across 14 bases. Germline V gene sequence: CDR1 MNHEY, CDR2 SVGAGI. This CDR3 contains 20 residues. V dropped 2 bases and J dropped 9; count of bases not matched to a gene: 18. The CDR3 sequence: CASSYRTGPGTSGRAGEQFF. The DNA for the CDR3 is TGTGCCAGCAGTTACAGGACAGGGCCAGGGACTAGCGGGAGAGCCGGTGAGCAGTTCTTC.

The V call is TRBV5-1, the J call TRBJ2-1; the match to TRBD2 covers 8 bases. Germline V CDR1 and CDR2: SGHRS, YFSETQ. The CDR3 totals 15 residues. The J segment lost 5 bases and the V segment lost 5 bases, leaving 9 bases of the junction unmatched. CDR3 sequence (DNA): TGCGCCAGCAGGCAGAGCGGGAGTCCCCACAATGAGCAGTTCTTC. As protein: CASRQSGSPHNEQFF.

This clonotype was picked up a small number of times. V gene TRBV7-9 combines with J gene TRBJ2-6, with 8 bases that match TRBD2. The CDR3 is 19 residues long. Germline V gene lookup returns CDR1 SEHNR and CDR2 FQNEAQ (reference sequence). With 5 bases clipped from V and 8 bases from J, the junction kept 20 bases outside the gene matches. CDR3 amino acids: CASSVTSDTRSLGPNVLTF. The CDR3, as DNA: TGTGCCAGCAGCGTGACTAGCGATACGCGGTCTCTGGGGCCCAACGTCCTGACTTTC.

The chain uses TRBV20-1 and TRBJ1-3, with D unclear. Between the trimmed V and J ends, which lost 4 bases and 0 bases, there was a span of 13 bases. The V gene's germline CDR1 is DFQATT and CDR2 SNEGSKA (reference sequence). This CDR3 region has 15 residues. Here the CDR3 DNA reads TGCAGTGCTATTACGGACGCCGGCTCTGGAAACACCATATATTTT. Its protein is CSAITDAGSGNTIYF.

A few counts support this clonotype. The V call is TRBV3-1, the J call TRBJ2-7, with 8 bases identical to TRBD1. The J segment lost 4 bases and the V segment lost 1 base, leaving 6 bases of the junction unmatched. CDR1 and CDR2 from the germline V gene are LGHDT and YNNKEL (reference sequence). This CDR3 contains 15 residues. The CDR3 is CASSQAGTGRYEQYF. CDR3 nucleotides: TGTGCCAGCAGCCAAGCCGGGACAGGACGGTACGAGCAGTACTTC.

The chain employs TRBV6-1 and TRBJ2-7; 13 positions match TRBD2. After removal of 1 base from V and 7 bases from J, the junction contained 10 bases not matched to a gene. The CDR3 totals 17 residues. CDR1 is MNHNS, CDR2 SASEGT, per germline. The CDR3 region is CASSEGTSGRIAYEQYF. CDR3 bases: TGTGCCAGCAGTGAAGGGACTAGCGGGAGAATAGCATATGAGCAGTACTTC.

This clonotype was picked up a small number of times. This chain links TRBV7-8 with TRBJ2-7, with 11 positions matching TRBD2. The V and J ends lost 5 bases and 5 bases, in that order; junction bases with no gene match: 8. Germline V gene data show CDR1 as SGHVS and CDR2 as FQNEAQ. The CDR3 is 15 residues long. The CDR3 sequence: CASSITSGRFHEQYF. The CDR3 nucleotides are TGTGCCAGCAGCATTACTAGCGGGAGATTCCACGAGCAGTACTTC.

The rearrangement joins TRBV7-4 to TRBJ2-7; 7 nucleotides line up with TRBD2. TRBJ2-5 explains the end of the DNA better; the J call may be wrong. The CDR3 loop spans 15 amino acids. CDR1 is SGHVT and CDR2 is SQSDAQ in the germline V gene. The CDR3 bases are TGTGCCAGCAGCTTAGAGGACTGGGGGGGGGAGACCCAGTACTTC. It is translated as CASSLEDWGGETQYF.

This chain links TRBV5-1 with TRBJ2-3; 7 bases agree with TRBD2. Germline V gene data show CDR1 as SGHRS and CDR2 as YFSETQ. V lost 0 bases to trimming and J lost 1 base; unmatched junction nucleotides: 5. The CDR3 runs to 16 residues. CDR3 DNA sequence: TGCGCCAGCAGCTTGGAGGCGGGGGTCGGCACAGATACGCAGTATTTT. Amino acid sequence: CASSLEAGVGTDTQYF. The variable domain in full, with the rest retrieved from reference TRBV5-1 and TRBJ2-3, is KAGVTQTPRYLIKTRGQQVTLSCSPISGHRSVSWYQQTPGQGLQFLFEYFSETQRNKGNFPGRFSGRQFSNSRSEMNVSTLELGDSALYLCASSLEAGVGTDTQYFGPGTRLTVL.

This clonotype was observed at least ten times. The chain is built from TRBV5-6 and TRBJ2-7; TRBD2 agrees at 11 bases. Germline lookup yields CDR1 SGHDT and CDR2 YYEEEE. The CDR3 runs to 15 residues. V shed 3 bases and J 7 bases; nucleotides not matched to a gene: 9. The CDR3 region is CASSSQLAGDNEQYF. Written as DNA, the CDR3 is TGTGCCAGCAGCTCGCAACTAGCGGGAGACAATGAGCAGTACTTC.

The table lists this clonotype with a few counts. The chain carries TRBV30 and TRBJ2-5; D not resolved. V shed 7 bases and J shed 11 bases, with 14 bases lying between them. Germline-derived CDR1 and CDR2 are GTSNPN and SVGIG (reference sequence). The CDR3 covers 10 residues. The CDR3, as DNA: TGTGCCTTTAGGTATCCTGAGCAGTACTTC. Encoded protein: CAFRYPEQYF.

This chain connects TRBV18 to TRBJ2-1, with D perhaps matching TRBD2 (6 bases). The CDR3 runs to 15 residues. Germline assignment: CDR1 KGHSH and CDR2 LQKENI. Deletions cut 6 bases from V and 5 bases from J, with 17 bases between. The CDR3 DNA sequence: TGTGCCAGCTCCCAAACGGGACTTTTCAACAATGAGCAGTTCTTC. Amino acids: CASSQTGLFNNEQFF.

A few counts support this clonotype. V gene TRBV10-3 combines with J gene TRBJ2-3, with a tentative D call TRBD2 (5 bases). CDR1 and CDR2 from the germline V gene are ENHRY and SYGVKD. The CDR3 has 15 amino acids. Trimming cost V 2 bases and J 2 bases, with 11 bases left between them. CDR3 nucleotide sequence: TGTGCCATCAGTGAGGGGCAGCGGTACACAGATACGCAGTATTTT. Residues: CAISEGQRYTDTQYF.

The V call is TRBV29-1, the J call TRBJ2-4; D is unresolved. Judging by the DNA end, TRBJ2-5 fits better; the J call may be wrong. CDR3 length: 13 amino acids. Germline V gene data show CDR1 as SQVTM and CDR2 as ANQGSEA. CDR3 nucleotides: TGCAGCGTGGACCCTGTTGGGGTAGAGACCCAGTACTTC. This sequence encodes CSVDPVGVETQYF.

This chain joins TRBV27 and TRBJ2-2; 8 bases agree with TRBD2. Germline V gene lookup returns CDR1 MNHEY and CDR2 SMNVEV (reference sequence). The CDR3 spans 13 residues. V was pared by 8 bases and J by 7 bases, with 6 bases of the junction left unmatched. CDR3 sequence: CASGRGGYGELFF. CDR3 DNA: TGTGCCAGCGGTCGGGGGGGCTACGGGGAGCTGTTTTTT.

The genes are TRBV6-1 and TRBJ2-5; D gene uncertain. Trimming removed 2 bases at V and 4 bases at J, with 5 bases between. The CDR3 has 12 residues. Per germline, CDR1 MNHNS and CDR2 SASEGT. CDR3 DNA sequence: TGTGCCAGCAGTGAAATAAGAGAGACCCAGTACTTC. Translation: CASSEIRETQYF.

J is TRBJ2-7 and V is TRBV20-1; the match to TRBD2 covers 7 bases. From germline, CDR1 is DFQATT and CDR2 SNEGSKA (reference sequence). Losses at the gene ends were 3 bases for V and 3 bases for J; bases not matched to a gene: 2. The CDR3 loop spans 12 amino acids. Written as DNA, the CDR3 is TGCAGTGCTAGGGGGACTATCTACGAGCAGTACTTC. It specifies CSARGTIYEQYF.

This clonotype showed up many times. This chain links TRBV27 with TRBJ2-6; TRBD1 aligns across 7 bases. In germline, CDR1 is MNHEY, CDR2 SMNVEV (reference sequence). Unmatched junction bases numbered 4, after V lost 6 bases and J lost 2 bases. This CDR3 contains 15 residues. This CDR3 reads CASSPGTAGANVLTF. CDR3 coding DNA: TGTGCCAGCAGCCCCGGGACAGCTGGGGCCAACGTCCTGACTTTC.

The table lists this clonotype with a few counts. The chain uses TRBV7-9 and TRBJ2-1; the match to TRBD2 covers 10 bases. The germline V gene encodes CDR1 SEHNR and CDR2 FQNEAQ (reference sequence). The trim removed 5 bases at V and 7 bases at J, leaving 8 bases unmatched. The CDR3 consists of 15 residues. The CDR3: CASSPGLAYGNEQFF. Written as DNA, the CDR3 is TGTGCCAGCAGCCCGGGACTAGCGTATGGTAATGAGCAGTTCTTC.

V is TRBV11-2 and J is TRBJ2-7; D perhaps matches TRBD1 (5 bases). Germline V gene data show CDR1 as SGHAT and CDR2 as FQNNGV. CDR3 length equals 13 residues. Trimming left V 1 base short and J 8 bases short, with 12 bases between. The CDR3 DNA reads as TGTGCCAGCAGCTTAGGACAGAAATACAAGCAGTACTTC. It is translated as CASSLGQKYKQYF.

This chain links TRBV11-2 with TRBJ2-7, with D uncertain. The CDR3 spans 14 residues. Trimming shortened V by 1 base and J by 2 bases, and 9 bases separated the two germline ends. CDR1 is SGHAT, CDR2 FQNNGV, per germline. Here the CDR3 reads CASSLGLDTYEQYF. In DNA form, the CDR3 reads TGTGCCAGCAGCTTAGGTCTAGACACCTACGAGCAGTACTTC.

This chain connects TRBV6-2 or TRBV6-3 to TRBJ2-7, with a weak D call TRBD1 (6 bases). The last part of the DNA fits TRBJ2-5 better; the J call may be wrong. The CDR3 has 18 amino acids. Germline V gene data show CDR1 as MNHEY and CDR2 as SVGEGT. DNA for the CDR3: TGTGCCAGCAGTTACTCGAATATAGTGGGGACATCCCGAGAGACCCAGTACTTC. Amino acids: CASSYSNIVGTSRETQYF.

The V call is TRBV2, the J call TRBJ2-7; D is undetermined. Per germline, CDR1 SNHLY and CDR2 FYNNEI. Trimming stripped 6 bases from V and 5 bases from J, with 11 bases between. This CDR3 spans 12 amino acids. The CDR3 sequence: CASRTKGDEQYF. DNA for the CDR3: TGTGCCAGCAGGACGAAGGGCGACGAGCAGTACTTC. Filled out from reference TRBV2 and TRBJ2-7, the complete variable domain reads EPEVTQTPSHQVTQMGQEVILRCVPISNHLYFYWYRQILGQKVEFLVSFYNNEISEKSEIFDDQFSVERPDGSNFTLKIRSTKLEDSAMYFCASRTKGDEQYFGPGTRLTVT.

The gene calls are TRBV14 and TRBJ2-7; TRBD1 agrees at 10 bases. Germline assignment: CDR1 SGHDN and CDR2 FVKESK. The CDR3 has 15 amino acids. V gave up 5 bases and J gave up 1 base; unmatched junction bases: 5. The CDR3 nucleotides are TGTGCCAGCAGCAAATTGGGACAGGGGTCCTACGAGCAGTACTTC. This codes for CASSKLGQGSYEQYF.

The rearrangement joins TRBV27 to TRBJ1-2; 7 bases are shared with TRBD1. CDR3 size: 14 residues. V lost 5 bases, J lost 4 bases, and 7 bases stayed unmatched. In germline, CDR1 is MNHEY, CDR2 SMNVEV (reference sequence). As DNA, the CDR3 is TGTGCCAGCAGTAAGACAGGGAGAACCTATGGCTACACCTTC. Protein: CASSKTGRTYGYTF.

The chain has TRBV10-3 and TRBJ2-7; TRBD2 aligns across 7 bases. Per the germline V gene, CDR1 is ENHRY and CDR2 is SYGVKD. CDR3 length equals 15 residues. The CDR3 region has the DNA TGTGCCATCAGTAAACTAGCGACAGCCTCCTACGAGCAGTACGTT. Protein sequence: CAISKLATASYEQYV.

This clonotype occurred a few times. V usage is TRBV27 and J usage is TRBJ2-7; 8 nucleotides align to TRBD2. Per germline, CDR1 MNHEY and CDR2 SMNVEV (reference sequence). The CDR3 has 16 amino acids. V gave up 5 bases and J gave up 1 base; unmatched junction bases: 10. The CDR3 loop reads CASSPSAGRVSYEQYF. The CDR3 nucleotides are TGTGCCAGCAGTCCAAGTGCCGGGAGGGTATCCTACGAGCAGTACTTC.

A single count supports this clonotype. This rearrangement joins TRBV2 to TRBJ2-7, with D perhaps matching TRBD2 (6 bases). CDR3 size: 12 residues. With 8 bases removed from V and 3 bases from J, the gap between germline ends came to 11 bases. CDR1 and CDR2 (germline): SNHLY, FYNNEI. The CDR3 sequence: CASLGGGYEQYF. The CDR3 bases are TGTGCCAGCCTGGGGGGAGGCTACGAGCAGTACTTC.

V is TRBV28 and J is TRBJ2-1; maybe TRBD1 (5 bases). The CDR3 contains 15 residues. Trimming stripped 4 bases from V and 1 base from J, with 11 bases between. Germline V gene data show CDR1 as MDHEN and CDR2 as SYDVKM. CDR3 sequence (DNA): TGTGCCAGCAGTTCCCCCAAGGGGTCCTACAATGAGCAGTTCTTC. Translating gives CASSSPKGSYNEQFF.